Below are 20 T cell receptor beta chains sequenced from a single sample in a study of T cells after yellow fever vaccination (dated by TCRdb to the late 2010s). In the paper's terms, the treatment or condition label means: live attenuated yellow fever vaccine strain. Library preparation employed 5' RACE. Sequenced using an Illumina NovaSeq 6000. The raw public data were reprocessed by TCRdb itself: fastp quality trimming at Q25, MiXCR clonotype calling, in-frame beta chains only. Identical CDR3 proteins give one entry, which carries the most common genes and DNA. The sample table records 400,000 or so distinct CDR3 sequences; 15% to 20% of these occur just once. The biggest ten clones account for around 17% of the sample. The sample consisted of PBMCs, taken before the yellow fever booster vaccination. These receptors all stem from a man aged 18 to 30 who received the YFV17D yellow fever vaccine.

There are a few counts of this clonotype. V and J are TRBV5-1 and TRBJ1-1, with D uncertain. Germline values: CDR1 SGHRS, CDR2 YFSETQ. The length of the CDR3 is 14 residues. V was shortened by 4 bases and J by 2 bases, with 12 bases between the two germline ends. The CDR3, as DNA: TGCGCCAGCAGCCTGGCTCCCCAAAACACTGAAGCTTTCTTT. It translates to CASSLAPQNTEAFF. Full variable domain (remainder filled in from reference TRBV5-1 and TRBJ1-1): KAGVTQTPRYLIKTRGQQVTLSCSPISGHRSVSWYQQTPGQGLQFLFEYFSETQRNKGNFPGRFSGRQFSNSRSEMNVSTLELGDSALYLCASSLAPQNTEAFFGQGTRLTVV.

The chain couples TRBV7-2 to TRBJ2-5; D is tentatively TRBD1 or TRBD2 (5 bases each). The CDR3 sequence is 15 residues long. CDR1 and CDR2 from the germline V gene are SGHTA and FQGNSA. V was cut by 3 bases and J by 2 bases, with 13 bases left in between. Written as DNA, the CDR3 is TGTGCCAGCAGCTTTGTTGTCGGGGCTCAAGAGACCCAGTACTTC. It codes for CASSFVVGAQETQYF.

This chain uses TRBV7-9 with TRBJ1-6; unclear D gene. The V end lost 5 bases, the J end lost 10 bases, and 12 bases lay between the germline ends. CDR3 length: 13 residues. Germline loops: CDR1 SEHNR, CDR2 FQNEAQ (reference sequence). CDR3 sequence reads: CASSPGGGSPLHF. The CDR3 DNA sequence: TGTGCCAGCAGCCCCGGAGGAGGGTCACCCCTCCACTTT.

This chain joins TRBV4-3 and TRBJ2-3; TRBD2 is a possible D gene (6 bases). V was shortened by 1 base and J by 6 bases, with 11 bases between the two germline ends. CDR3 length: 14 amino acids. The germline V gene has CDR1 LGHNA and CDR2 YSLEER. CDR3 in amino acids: CASSQAGESDTQYF. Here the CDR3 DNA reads TGCGCCAGCAGCCAAGCGGGGGAGTCGGATACGCAGTATTTT.

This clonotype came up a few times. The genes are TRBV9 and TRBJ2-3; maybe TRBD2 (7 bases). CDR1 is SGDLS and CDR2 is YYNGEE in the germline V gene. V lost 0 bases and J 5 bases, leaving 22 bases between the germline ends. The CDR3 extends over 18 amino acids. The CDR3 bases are TGTGCCAGCAGCGTAGGTCGTTGGGGGGGCCTTGGGATAGATACGCAGTATTTT. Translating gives CASSVGRWGGLGIDTQYF.

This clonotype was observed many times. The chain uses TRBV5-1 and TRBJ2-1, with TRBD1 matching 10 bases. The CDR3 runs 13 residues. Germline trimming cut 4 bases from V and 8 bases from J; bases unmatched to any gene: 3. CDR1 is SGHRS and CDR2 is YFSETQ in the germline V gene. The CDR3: CASSLGTGDEQFF. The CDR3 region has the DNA TGCGCCAGCAGCCTAGGGACAGGGGATGAGCAGTTCTTC.

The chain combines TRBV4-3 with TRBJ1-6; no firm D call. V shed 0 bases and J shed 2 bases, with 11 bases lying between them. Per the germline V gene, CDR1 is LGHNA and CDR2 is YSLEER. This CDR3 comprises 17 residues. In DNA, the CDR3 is TGCGCCAGCAGCCAAGATTCGTGGGCCCCCTATAATTCACCCCTCCACTTT. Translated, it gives CASSQDSWAPYNSPLHF.

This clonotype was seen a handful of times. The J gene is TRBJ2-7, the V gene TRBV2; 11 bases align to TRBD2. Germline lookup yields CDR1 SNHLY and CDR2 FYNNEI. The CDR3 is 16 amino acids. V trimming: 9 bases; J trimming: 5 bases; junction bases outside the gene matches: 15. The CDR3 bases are TGTGCCAGTGGGGCGAGTTTAGCGGGGGGGCATCACGAGCAGTACGTC. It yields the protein CASGASLAGGHHEQYV.

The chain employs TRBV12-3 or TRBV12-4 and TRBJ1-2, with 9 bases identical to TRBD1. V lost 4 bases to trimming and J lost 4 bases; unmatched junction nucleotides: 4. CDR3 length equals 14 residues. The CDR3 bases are TGTGCCAGCAGTTCCGGGACAGGGTTCTATGGCTACACCTTC. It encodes CASSSGTGFYGYTF.

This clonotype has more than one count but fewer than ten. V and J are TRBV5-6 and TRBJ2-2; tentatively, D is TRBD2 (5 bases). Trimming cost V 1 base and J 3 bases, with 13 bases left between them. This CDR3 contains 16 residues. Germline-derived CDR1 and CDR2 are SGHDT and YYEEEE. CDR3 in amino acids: CASSLSGFGYTGELFF. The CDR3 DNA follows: TGTGCCAGCAGCTTGTCGGGATTTGGTTACACCGGGGAGCTGTTTTTT.

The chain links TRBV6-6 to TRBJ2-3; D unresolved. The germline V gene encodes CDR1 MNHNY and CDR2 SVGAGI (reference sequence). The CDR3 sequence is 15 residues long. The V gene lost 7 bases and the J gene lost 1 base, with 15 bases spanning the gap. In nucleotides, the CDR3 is TGTGCCAGCACCCCGATTCCGCAGGGCACAGATACGCAGTATTTT. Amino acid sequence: CASTPIPQGTDTQYF.

As DNA, the CDR3 is TGTGCCAGCAGCCAAGGTGGGAACTGGGAGGGTGAAAAACTGTTTTTT. Its translation is CASSQGGNWEGEKLFF. The chain has TRBV4-2 and TRBJ1-4; no clear D. This CDR3 has 16 residues. Germline CDR1 LGHNA, CDR2 YNFKEQ. V shed 1 base and J shed 7 bases, with 16 bases lying between them.

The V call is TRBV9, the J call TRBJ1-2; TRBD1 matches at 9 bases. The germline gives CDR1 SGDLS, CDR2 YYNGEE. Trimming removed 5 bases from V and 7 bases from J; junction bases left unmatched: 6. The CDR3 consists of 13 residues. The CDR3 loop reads CASSTGQGFGYTF. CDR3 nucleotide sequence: TGTGCCAGCAGTACGGGACAGGGCTTTGGCTACACCTTC.

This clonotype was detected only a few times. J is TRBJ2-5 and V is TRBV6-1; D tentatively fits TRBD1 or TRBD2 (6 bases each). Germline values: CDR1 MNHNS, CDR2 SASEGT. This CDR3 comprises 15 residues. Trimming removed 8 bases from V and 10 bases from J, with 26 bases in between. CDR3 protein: CASSGGGHLLEDQYF. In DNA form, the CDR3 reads TGTGCCAGCTCTGGAGGGGGACACCTCCTCGAGGACCAGTACTTC.

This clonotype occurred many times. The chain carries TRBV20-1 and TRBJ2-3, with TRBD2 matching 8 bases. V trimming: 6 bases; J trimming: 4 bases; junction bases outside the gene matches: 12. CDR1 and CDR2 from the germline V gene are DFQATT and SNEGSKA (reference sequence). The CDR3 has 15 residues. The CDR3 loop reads CSADEPGLDADTQYF. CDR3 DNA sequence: TGCAGTGCCGACGAACCGGGACTAGACGCAGATACGCAGTATTTT.

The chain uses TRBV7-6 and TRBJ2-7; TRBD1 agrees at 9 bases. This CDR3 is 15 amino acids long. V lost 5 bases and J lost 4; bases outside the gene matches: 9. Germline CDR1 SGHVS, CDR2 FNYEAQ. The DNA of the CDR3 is TGTGCCAGCAGCCGAGGGGGGACAGGGTCGTACGAGCAGTACTTC. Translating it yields CASSRGGTGSYEQYF.

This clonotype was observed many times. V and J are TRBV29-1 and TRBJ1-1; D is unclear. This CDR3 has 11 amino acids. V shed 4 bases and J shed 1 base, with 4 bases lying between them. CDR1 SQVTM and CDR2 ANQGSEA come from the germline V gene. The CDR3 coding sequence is TGCAGCGTTGCAAGGAACACTGAAGCTTTCTTT. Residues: CSVARNTEAFF.

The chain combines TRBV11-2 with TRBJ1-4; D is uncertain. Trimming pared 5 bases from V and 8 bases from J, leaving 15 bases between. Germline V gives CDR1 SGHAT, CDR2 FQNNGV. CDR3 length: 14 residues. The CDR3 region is CASSHLANGEKLFF. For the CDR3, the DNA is TGTGCCAGCAGCCATCTGGCTAATGGAGAAAAACTGTTTTTT.

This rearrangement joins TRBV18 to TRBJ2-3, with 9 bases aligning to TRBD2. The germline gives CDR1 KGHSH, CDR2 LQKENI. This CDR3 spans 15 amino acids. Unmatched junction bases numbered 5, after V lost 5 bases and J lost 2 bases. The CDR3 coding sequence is TGTGCCAGCTCAAAACTAGCGGGCCTCACAGATACGCAGTATTTT. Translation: CASSKLAGLTDTQYF.

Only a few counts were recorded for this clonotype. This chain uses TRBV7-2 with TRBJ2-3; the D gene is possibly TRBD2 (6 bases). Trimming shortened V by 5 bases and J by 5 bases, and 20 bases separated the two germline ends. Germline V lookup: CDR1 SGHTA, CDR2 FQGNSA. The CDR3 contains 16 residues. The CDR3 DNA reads TGTGCCAGCAGCCCAGGGCGGGGCAGGGCAGAAGATACGCAGTATTTT. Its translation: CASSPGRGRAEDTQYF.